This T cell receptor beta chain was observed in a study of PD-1 blockade in classical Hodgkin lymphoma. Looked up from germline, CDR1 is SGHRS and CDR2 is YFSETQ. V trimming: 4 bases; J trimming: 0 bases; junction bases outside the gene matches: 4. The length of the CDR3 is 15 residues. Time point denoted: cycle 4 day 1 (C4D1), after 6 weeks of nivolumab. Autologous stem cell transplantation was followed by relapse in every patient, and brentuximab vedotin exposure varied. Researchers pulled CD8+ T cells out of thawed PBMCs using magnetic negative selection. This clone appeared a few times. The data were produced by immunoSEQ multiplex PCR, yet TCRdb's version contains in-frame clones alone and is incomplete. Of some 9,500 clones detected, about 68% appear once; the ten largest clones hold roughly 10%.

Sequences were derived from CD8+ T cells from blood, sampled before the fourth cycle of nivolumab. The chain uses TRBV5-1 and TRBJ1-1, with TRBD1 matching 9 bases. The clonotype was recovered from a human donor with classical Hodgkin lymphoma. DNA of the CDR3: TGCGCCAGCAGCCCCGGGACAGGGATGAACACTGAAGCTTTCTTT. This translates into CASSPGTGMNTEAFF. Filled out from reference TRBV5-1 and TRBJ1-1, the complete variable domain reads KAGVTQTPRYLIKTRGQQVTLSCSPISGHRSVSWYQQTPGQGLQFLFEYFSETQRNKGNFPGRFSGRQFSNSRSEMNVSTLELGDSALYLCASSPGTGMNTEAFFGQGTRLTVV.